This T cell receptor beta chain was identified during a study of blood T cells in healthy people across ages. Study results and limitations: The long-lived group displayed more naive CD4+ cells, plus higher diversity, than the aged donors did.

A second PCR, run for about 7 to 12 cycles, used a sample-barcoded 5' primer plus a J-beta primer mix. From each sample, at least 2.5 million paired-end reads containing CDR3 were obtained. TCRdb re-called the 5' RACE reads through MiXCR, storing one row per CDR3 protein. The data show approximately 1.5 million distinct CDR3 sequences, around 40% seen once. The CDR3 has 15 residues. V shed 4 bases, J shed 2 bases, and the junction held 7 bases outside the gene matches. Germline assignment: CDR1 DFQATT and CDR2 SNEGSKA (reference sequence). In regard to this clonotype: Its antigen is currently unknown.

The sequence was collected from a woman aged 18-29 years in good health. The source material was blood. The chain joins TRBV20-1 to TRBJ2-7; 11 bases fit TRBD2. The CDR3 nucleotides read TGCAGTGCTAAAGCCTTACTAGCGGGGGCCTACGAGCAGTACTTC. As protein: CSAKALLAGAYEQYF.